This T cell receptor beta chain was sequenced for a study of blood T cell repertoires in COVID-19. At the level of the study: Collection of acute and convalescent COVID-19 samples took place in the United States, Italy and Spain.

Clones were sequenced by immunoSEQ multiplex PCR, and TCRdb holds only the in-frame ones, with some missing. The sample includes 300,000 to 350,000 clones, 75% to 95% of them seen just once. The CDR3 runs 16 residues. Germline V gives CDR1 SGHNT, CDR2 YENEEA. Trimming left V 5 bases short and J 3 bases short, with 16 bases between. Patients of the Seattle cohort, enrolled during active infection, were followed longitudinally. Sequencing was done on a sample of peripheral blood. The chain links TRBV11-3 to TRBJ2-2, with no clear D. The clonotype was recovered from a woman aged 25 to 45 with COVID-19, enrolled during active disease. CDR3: CASSLGASRDTGELFF. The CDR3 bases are TGTGCCAGCAGCCTAGGCGCGTCCCGGGACACCGGGGAGCTGTTTTTT.